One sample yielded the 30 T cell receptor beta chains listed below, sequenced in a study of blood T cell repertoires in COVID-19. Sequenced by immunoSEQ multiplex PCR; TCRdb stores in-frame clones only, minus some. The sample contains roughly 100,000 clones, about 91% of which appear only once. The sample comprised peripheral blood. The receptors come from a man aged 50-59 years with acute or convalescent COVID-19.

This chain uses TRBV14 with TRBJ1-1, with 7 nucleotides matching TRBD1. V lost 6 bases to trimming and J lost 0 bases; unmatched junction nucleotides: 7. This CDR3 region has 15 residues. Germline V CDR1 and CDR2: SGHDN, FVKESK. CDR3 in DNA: TGTGCCAGCAGGGCGAACAGGGGTATGAACACTGAAGCTTTCTTT. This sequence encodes CASRANRGMNTEAFF.

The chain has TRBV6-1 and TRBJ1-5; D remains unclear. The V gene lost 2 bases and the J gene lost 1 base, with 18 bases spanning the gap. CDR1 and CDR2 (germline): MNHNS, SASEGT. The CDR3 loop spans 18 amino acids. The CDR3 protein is CASSELHRRRVSNQPQHF. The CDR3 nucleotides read TGTGCCAGCAGTGAATTGCACCGAAGGAGGGTAAGCAATCAGCCCCAGCATTTT.

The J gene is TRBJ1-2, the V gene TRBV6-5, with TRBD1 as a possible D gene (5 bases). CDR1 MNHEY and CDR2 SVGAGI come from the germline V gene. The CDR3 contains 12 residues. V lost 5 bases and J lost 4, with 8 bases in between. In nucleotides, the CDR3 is TGTGCCAGCAGTCAGGGTATCTATGGCTACACCTTC. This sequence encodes CASSQGIYGYTF.

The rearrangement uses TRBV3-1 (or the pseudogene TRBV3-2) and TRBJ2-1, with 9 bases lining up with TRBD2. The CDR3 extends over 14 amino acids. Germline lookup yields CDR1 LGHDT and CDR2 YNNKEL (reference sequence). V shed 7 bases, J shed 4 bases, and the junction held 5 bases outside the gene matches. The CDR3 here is CASKSSGAYNEQFF. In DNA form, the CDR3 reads TGTGCCAGCAAGTCTAGCGGGGCTTACAATGAGCAGTTCTTC.

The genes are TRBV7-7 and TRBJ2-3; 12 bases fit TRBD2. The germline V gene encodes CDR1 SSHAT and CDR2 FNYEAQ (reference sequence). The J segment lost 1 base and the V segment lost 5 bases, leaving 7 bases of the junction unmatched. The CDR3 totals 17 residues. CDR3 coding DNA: TGTGCCAGCAGCCCGCGGACTAGCGGGGACGGCACAGATACGCAGTATTTT. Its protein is CASSPRTSGDGTDTQYF.

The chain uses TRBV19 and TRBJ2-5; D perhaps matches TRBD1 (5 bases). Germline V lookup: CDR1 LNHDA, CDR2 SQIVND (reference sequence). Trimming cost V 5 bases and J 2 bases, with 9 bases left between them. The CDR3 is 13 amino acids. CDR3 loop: CASSLTAQETQYF. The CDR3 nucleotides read TGTGCCAGTAGTCTGACAGCTCAAGAGACCCAGTACTTC.

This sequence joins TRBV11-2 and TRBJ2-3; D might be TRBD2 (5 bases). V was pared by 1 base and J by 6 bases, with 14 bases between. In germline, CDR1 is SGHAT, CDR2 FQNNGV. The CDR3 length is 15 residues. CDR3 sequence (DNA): TGTGCCAGCAGCTTAGGTAGCGAACCTTACGATACGCAGTATTTT. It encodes CASSLGSEPYDTQYF.

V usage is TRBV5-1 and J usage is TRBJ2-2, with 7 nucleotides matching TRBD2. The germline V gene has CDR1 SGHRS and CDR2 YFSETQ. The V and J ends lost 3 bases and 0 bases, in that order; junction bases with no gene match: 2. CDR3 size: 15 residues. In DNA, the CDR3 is TGCGCCAGCAGCTCGGGACTAACGAACACCGGGGAGCTGTTTTTT. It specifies CASSSGLTNTGELFF.

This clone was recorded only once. CDR3 residues: CASSQGRQGSYNEQFF. DNA for the CDR3: TGTGCCAGCAGCCAAGGACGGCAGGGAAGCTACAATGAGCAGTTCTTC. The rearrangement links TRBV4-2 to TRBJ2-1; TRBD1 might be the D (5 bases). Trimming shortened V by 1 base and J by 3 bases, and 13 bases separated the two germline ends. In germline, CDR1 is LGHNA, CDR2 YNFKEQ. This CDR3 comprises 16 residues.

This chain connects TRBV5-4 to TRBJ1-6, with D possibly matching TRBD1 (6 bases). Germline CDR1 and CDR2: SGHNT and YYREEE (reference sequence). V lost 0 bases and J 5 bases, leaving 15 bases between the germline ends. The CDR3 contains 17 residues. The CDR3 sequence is CASSLEQGSVHNSPLHF. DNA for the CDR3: TGTGCCAGCAGCTTGGAGCAGGGGAGTGTCCATAATTCACCCCTCCACTTT. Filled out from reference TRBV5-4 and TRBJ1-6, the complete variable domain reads ETGVTQSPTHLIKTRGQQVTLRCSSQSGHNTVSWYQQALGQGPQFIFQYYREEENGRGNFPPRFSGLQFPNYSSELNVNALELDDSALYLCASSLEQGSVHNSPLHFGNGTRLTVT.

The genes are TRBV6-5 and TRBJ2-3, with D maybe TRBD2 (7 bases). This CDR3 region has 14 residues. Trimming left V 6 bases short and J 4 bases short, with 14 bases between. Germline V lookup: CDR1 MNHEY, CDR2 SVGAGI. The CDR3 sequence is CASSLQGGADTQYF. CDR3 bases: TGTGCCAGCAGCCTACAGGGAGGGGCAGATACGCAGTATTTT.

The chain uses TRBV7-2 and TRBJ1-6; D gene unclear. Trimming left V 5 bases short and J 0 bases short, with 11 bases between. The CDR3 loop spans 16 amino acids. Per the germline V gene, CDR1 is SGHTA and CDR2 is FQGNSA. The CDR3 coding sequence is TGTGCCAGCAGCGCCAGGCCGAGCTCCTATAATTCACCCCTCCACTTT. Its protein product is CASSARPSSYNSPLHF.

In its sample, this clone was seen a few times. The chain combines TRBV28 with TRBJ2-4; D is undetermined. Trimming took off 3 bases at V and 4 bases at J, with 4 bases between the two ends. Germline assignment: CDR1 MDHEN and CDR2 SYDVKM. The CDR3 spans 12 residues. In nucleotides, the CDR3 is TGTGCCAGCAGTTTTTATAAAAACATTCAGTACTTC. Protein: CASSFYKNIQYF.

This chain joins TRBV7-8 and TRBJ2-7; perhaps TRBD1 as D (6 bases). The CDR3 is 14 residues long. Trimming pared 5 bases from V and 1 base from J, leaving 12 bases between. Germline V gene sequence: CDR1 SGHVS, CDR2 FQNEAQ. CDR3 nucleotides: TGTGCCAGCAGCATACCACAGGGATCCTACGAGCAGTACTTC. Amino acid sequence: CASSIPQGSYEQYF.

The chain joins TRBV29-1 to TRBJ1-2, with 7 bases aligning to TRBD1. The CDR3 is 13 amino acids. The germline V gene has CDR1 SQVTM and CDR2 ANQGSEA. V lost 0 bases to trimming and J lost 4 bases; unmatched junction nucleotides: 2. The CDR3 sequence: CSVEEGDSYGYTF. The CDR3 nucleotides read TGCAGCGTTGAAGAGGGGGACAGCTATGGCTACACCTTC.

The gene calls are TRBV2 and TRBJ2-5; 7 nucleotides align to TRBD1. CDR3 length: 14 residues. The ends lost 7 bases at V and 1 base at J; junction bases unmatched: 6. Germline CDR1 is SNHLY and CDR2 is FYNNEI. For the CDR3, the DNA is TGTGCCAGCACCCAAGGGACAGTCCAAGAGACCCAGTACTTC. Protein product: CASTQGTVQETQYF.

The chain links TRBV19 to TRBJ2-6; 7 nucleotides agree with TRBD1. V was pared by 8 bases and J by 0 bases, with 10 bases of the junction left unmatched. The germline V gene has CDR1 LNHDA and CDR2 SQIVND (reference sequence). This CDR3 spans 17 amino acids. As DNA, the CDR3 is TGTGCCAGTTCAAGGACAGGCGCGATCTCTGGGGCCAACGTCCTGACTTTC. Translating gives CASSRTGAISGANVLTF.

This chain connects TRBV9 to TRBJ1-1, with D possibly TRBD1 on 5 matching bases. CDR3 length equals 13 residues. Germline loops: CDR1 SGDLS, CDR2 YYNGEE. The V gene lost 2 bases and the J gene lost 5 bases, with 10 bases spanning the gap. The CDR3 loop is CASSVNYRTEAFF. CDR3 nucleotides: TGTGCCAGCAGCGTGAACTACAGGACTGAAGCTTTCTTT.

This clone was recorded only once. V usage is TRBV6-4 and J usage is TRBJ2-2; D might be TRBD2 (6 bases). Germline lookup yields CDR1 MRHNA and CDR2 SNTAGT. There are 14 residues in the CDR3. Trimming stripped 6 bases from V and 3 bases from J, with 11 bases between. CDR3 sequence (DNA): TGTGCCAGCAGGCTGGGGGAGGACACCGGGGAGCTGTTTTTT. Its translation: CASRLGEDTGELFF.

The CDR3 is CASTNDRAGEQFF. CDR3 coding DNA: TGTGCCAGCACCAATGACAGGGCAGGTGAGCAGTTCTTC. The gene calls are TRBV6-5 and TRBJ2-1, with 7 positions matching TRBD1. The trim removed 7 bases at V and 9 bases at J, leaving 9 bases unmatched. CDR1 MNHEY and CDR2 SVGAGI come from the germline V gene. The CDR3 consists of 13 residues.

The CDR3 DNA follows: TGCAGCATACGACAGGGGACTTCTGGAAACACCATATATTTT. It specifies CSIRQGTSGNTIYF. V usage is TRBV29-1 and J usage is TRBJ1-3; 8 bases match TRBD1. Germline CDR1 SQVTM, CDR2 ANQGSEA. The CDR3 is 14 residues long. Losses at the gene ends were 8 bases for V and 1 base for J; bases not matched to a gene: 7.

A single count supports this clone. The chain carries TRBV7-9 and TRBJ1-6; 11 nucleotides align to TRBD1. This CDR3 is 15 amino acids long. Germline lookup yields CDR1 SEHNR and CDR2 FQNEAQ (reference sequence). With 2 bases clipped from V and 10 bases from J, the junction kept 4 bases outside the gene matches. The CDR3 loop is CASSLRGQGDSPLHF. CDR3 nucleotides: TGTGCCAGCAGCTTAAGGGGACAGGGGGACTCACCCCTCCACTTT.

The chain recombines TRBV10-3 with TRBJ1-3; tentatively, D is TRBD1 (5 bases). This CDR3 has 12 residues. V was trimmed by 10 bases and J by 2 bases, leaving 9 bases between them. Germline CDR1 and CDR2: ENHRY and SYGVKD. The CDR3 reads CATRGTGNTIYF. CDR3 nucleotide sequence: TGTGCCACGCGGGGGACTGGAAACACCATATATTTT.

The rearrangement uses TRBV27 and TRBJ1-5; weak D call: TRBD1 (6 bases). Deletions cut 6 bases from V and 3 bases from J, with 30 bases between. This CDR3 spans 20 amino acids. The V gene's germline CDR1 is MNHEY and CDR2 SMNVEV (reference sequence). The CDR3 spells CASRRQETQGPPASNQPQHF. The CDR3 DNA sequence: TGTGCCAGCAGAAGACAGGAAACGCAGGGGCCTCCAGCCTCCAATCAGCCCCAGCATTTT.

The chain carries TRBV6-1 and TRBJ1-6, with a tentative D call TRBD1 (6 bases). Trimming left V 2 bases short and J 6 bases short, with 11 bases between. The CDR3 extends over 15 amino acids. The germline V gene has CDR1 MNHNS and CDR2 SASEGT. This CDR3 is CASSERGASNSPLHF. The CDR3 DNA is TGTGCCAGCAGTGAACGGGGGGCGAGTAATTCACCCCTCCACTTT.

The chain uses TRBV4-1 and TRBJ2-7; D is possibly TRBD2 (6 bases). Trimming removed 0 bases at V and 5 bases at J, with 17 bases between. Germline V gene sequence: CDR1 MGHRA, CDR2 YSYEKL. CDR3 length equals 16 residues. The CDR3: CASSQDSRRGSDEQYF. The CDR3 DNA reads TGCGCCAGCAGCCAAGATTCCAGGAGGGGCTCGGACGAGCAGTACTTC.

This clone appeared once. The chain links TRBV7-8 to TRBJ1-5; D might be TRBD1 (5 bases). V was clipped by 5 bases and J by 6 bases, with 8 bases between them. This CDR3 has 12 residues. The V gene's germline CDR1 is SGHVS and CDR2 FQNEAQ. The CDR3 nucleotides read TGTGCCAGCAGCCCGGGGGGTCAGCCCCAGCATTTT. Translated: CASSPGGQPQHF.

CDR3 sequence (DNA): TGTGCCAGCAGTGAAACTCGGGACAGACTAGCCAAAAACATTCAGTACTTC. Amino acid sequence: CASSETRDRLAKNIQYF. The V call is TRBV6-1, the J call TRBJ2-4; 7 bases are a match to TRBD1. The CDR3 is 17 amino acids. Germline values: CDR1 MNHNS, CDR2 SASEGT. J lost 0 bases, V lost 2 bases, and 7 bases had no gene match.

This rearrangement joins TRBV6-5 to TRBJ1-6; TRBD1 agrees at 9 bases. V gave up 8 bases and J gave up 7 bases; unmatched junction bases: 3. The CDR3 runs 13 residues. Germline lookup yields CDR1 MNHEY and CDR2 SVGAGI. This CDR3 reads CASGDRVNSPLHF. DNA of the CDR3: TGTGCCAGCGGGGACAGGGTAAATTCACCCCTCCACTTT.

The CDR3 sequence: CASSYPGTQYF. CDR3 DNA sequence: TGTGCCAGCAGTTACCCCGGGACCCAGTACTTC. The chain couples TRBV6-5 to TRBJ2-5, with D unresolved. The CDR3 length is 11 residues. Trimming cost V 2 bases and J 7 bases, with 5 bases left between them. Germline assignment: CDR1 MNHEY and CDR2 SVGAGI.